Presented here are 13 T cell receptor beta chains from one specimen sequenced in a study of CD8+CD57+ T cells in acquired aplastic anemia. Profiling that covered TCR beta VDJ and CDR3 relied on genomic DNA as its template. In TCRdb, the reads were re-called with MiXCR into one record per CDR3 protein. The table has more than 250,000 distinct CDR3 sequences, roughly three fifths seen once. Sample: sorted CD4+, CD8+, or CD8+CD57+ T cells (not recorded which) from PBMCs. The receptors derive from a human donor with severe aplastic anemia or a healthy control (not recorded which).

The chain employs TRBV9 and TRBJ2-7, with D perhaps matching TRBD1 (6 bases). The ends were cut back, 4 bases at V and 5 bases at J, with 16 bases in the middle. The germline V gene encodes CDR1 SGDLS and CDR2 YYNGEE. This CDR3 has 14 amino acids. Here the CDR3 reads CASSPRGGPHEQYF. In DNA form, the CDR3 reads TGTGCCAGCAGCCCCCGAGGGGGTCCCCACGAGCAGTACTTC.

The chain employs TRBV7-9 and TRBJ2-7; TRBD1 aligns across 9 bases. Trimming removed 6 bases from V and 4 bases from J; junction bases left unmatched: 7. The CDR3 spans 14 residues. Per germline, CDR1 SEHNR and CDR2 FQNEAQ (reference sequence). The CDR3 reads CASSRTGGVYEQYF. The CDR3, as DNA: TGTGCCAGCAGTCGTACAGGGGGCGTGTACGAGCAGTACTTC.

CDR3 sequence (DNA): TGTGCCAGCAGCAAGATGGCACCCGGAATTTCCTACGAGCAGTACTTC. It specifies CASSKMAPGISYEQYF. The chain employs TRBV7-6 and TRBJ2-5; D not certain. The J call may not be correct, given that the DNA end is closer to TRBJ2-7. CDR3 length: 16 amino acids. Germline V gene data show CDR1 as SGHVS and CDR2 as FNYEAQ.

At least ten counts were recorded for this clonotype. The chain links TRBV20-1 to TRBJ2-4, with 8 bases identical to TRBD1. V lost 0 bases and J lost 4; bases outside the gene matches: 5. In germline, CDR1 is DFQATT, CDR2 SNEGSKA (reference sequence). CDR3 size: 15 residues. The CDR3 is CSARDLGTGKNIQYF. CDR3 nucleotide sequence: TGCAGTGCTAGAGATTTGGGGACAGGAAAAAACATTCAGTACTTC.

On this clonotype: The CDR3 end shows no conserved phenylalanine or tryptophan, and so a read error is likely. The V and J genes are TRBV11-2 and TRBJ2-7; 10 nucleotides agree with TRBD1. The CDR3 runs 14 residues. The V segment lost 1 base and the J segment 6 bases; nucleotides outside the gene matches: 3. Germline V CDR1 and CDR2: SGHAT, FQNNGV. CDR3 protein: CASSLGQGAFEQYI. The CDR3 DNA reads TGTGCCAGCAGCTTAGGACAGGGGGCCTTCGAGCAGTACATC.

This CDR3 is CASKGTGGATHQPQHF. In nucleotides, the CDR3 is TGTGCCAGTAAGGGGACAGGGGGCGCGACGCATCAGCCCCAGCATTTT. V and J are TRBV19 and TRBJ1-5; 12 bases match TRBD1. V shed 7 bases and J 5 bases; nucleotides not matched to a gene: 9. Germline lookup yields CDR1 LNHDA and CDR2 SQIVND (reference sequence). This CDR3 is built from 16 residues.

The chain carries TRBV10-3 and TRBJ2-1; D tentatively reads TRBD1 or TRBD2 (5 bases each). The germline V gene encodes CDR1 ENHRY and CDR2 SYGVKD. The CDR3 consists of 14 residues. V dropped 4 bases and J dropped 2 bases, with 9 bases sitting between them. CDR3 nucleotide sequence: TGTGCCATCAGTGTGAGGGGTCCCTACAATGAGCAGTTCTTC. It translates to CAISVRGPYNEQFF.

This chain links TRBV7-3 with TRBJ2-7; D could derive from TRBD1 or TRBD2 (7 bases each). Per germline, CDR1 SGHTA and CDR2 FQGTGA. The CDR3 length is 14 residues. V lost 5 bases, J lost 1 base, and 12 bases lay in between. Here the CDR3 reads CASSPAGQSYEQYF. The CDR3 DNA follows: TGTGCCAGCAGCCCAGCGGGACAGTCCTACGAGCAGTACTTC.

This clonotype was picked up many times. The rearrangement uses TRBV5-5 and TRBJ2-7, with 9 bases that match TRBD1. V trimming: 0 bases; J trimming: 2 bases; junction bases outside the gene matches: 9. The germline V gene has CDR1 SGHKS and CDR2 YYEKEE (reference sequence). CDR3 size: 17 residues. CDR3 in amino acids: CASSLGADRGATYEQYF. The CDR3, as DNA: TGTGCCAGCAGCTTGGGAGCTGACAGGGGGGCGACCTACGAGCAGTACTTC.

V gene TRBV15 combines with J gene TRBJ2-7; 9 nucleotides line up with TRBD2. The CDR3 sequence is 15 residues long. The V gene's germline CDR1 is LNHNV and CDR2 YYDKDF (reference sequence). With 0 bases clipped from V and 9 bases from J, the junction kept 9 bases outside the gene matches. The CDR3 reads CATSRDEVAGVGQYF. CDR3 DNA: TGTGCCACCAGCAGAGATGAAGTAGCGGGAGTAGGGCAGTACTTC.

This clonotype appeared many times. The chain employs TRBV7-2 and TRBJ2-1, with 11 bases matching TRBD2. The CDR3 runs to 17 residues. CDR1 SGHTA and CDR2 FQGNSA come from the germline V gene. Trimming removed 6 bases from V and 0 bases from J; junction bases left unmatched: 7. The CDR3 sequence is CASRLAGGPSSYNEQFF. DNA of the CDR3: TGTGCCAGCAGGCTAGCGGGGGGACCGAGCTCCTACAATGAGCAGTTCTTC.

This clonotype was counted at least ten times. The J gene is TRBJ1-2, the V gene TRBV20-1; D is possibly TRBD1 (6 bases). The CDR3 contains 15 residues. V gave up 5 bases and J gave up 4 bases, with 20 bases separating them. CDR1 DFQATT and CDR2 SNEGSKA come from the germline V gene (reference sequence). CDR3 loop: CSARPKKQGPYGYTF. The DNA for the CDR3 is TGCAGTGCTCGCCCCAAAAAACAGGGTCCCTATGGCTACACCTTC.

The chain links TRBV4-2 to TRBJ1-1; the D is unclear. The CDR3 length is 11 residues. Trimming removed 0 bases from V and 11 bases from J, with 7 bases in between. Germline V CDR1 and CDR2: LGHNA, YNFKEQ. The CDR3 is CASSQDLGAFF. The CDR3 coding sequence is TGTGCCAGCAGCCAAGATCTAGGGGCTTTCTTT.